Following are 18 T cell receptor beta chains from one sample sequenced in a study of blood T cell repertoires in COVID-19. TCRdb's copy holds only in-frame clones and misses some; the assay was immunoSEQ multiplex PCR. The repertoire has some 40,000 clones, 70% to 90% of them found once; the top ten carry 9% to 10%. Material for sequencing was peripheral blood. The receptors originated from a man aged 60 to 69 in a cohort sampled during active COVID-19.

The rearrangement uses TRBV27 and TRBJ2-1; 12 bases match TRBD2. With 5 bases clipped from V and 6 bases from J, the junction kept 11 bases outside the gene matches. CDR3 length: 17 amino acids. Germline V lookup: CDR1 MNHEY, CDR2 SMNVEV (reference sequence). The CDR3 DNA follows: TGTGCCAGCAGTCCCCGGACTAGCGGGAATATTTTCAATGAGCAGTTCTTC. Encoded protein: CASSPRTSGNIFNEQFF.

The chain uses TRBV27 and TRBJ2-1; 8 bases align to TRBD2. Trimming removed 4 bases from V and 6 bases from J; junction bases left unmatched: 14. The CDR3 consists of 17 residues. The V gene's germline CDR1 is MNHEY and CDR2 SMNVEV (reference sequence). The CDR3 nucleotides are TGTGCCAGCAGTTCCTCTCTAGCGGGCCTTCGGTTCAATGAGCAGTTCTTC. Its translation: CASSSSLAGLRFNEQFF.

This clone is a singleton in its sample. The chain couples TRBV10-3 to TRBJ2-1; maybe TRBD2 (5 bases). Germline V gene lookup returns CDR1 ENHRY and CDR2 SYGVKD. This CDR3 has 13 amino acids. With 4 bases removed from V and 5 bases from J, the gap between germline ends came to 9 bases. The CDR3 sequence is CAISGAEDNEQFF. CDR3 bases: TGTGCCATCAGTGGGGCGGAGGACAATGAGCAGTTCTTC.

The chain uses TRBV20-1 and TRBJ2-1; D is unresolved. The V end lost 7 bases, the J end lost 7 bases, and 2 bases lay between the germline ends. CDR3 size: 8 residues. Germline CDR1 is DFQATT and CDR2 is SNEGSKA (reference sequence). CDR3 sequence: CSVNEQFF. CDR3 sequence (DNA): TGCAGTGTAAATGAGCAGTTCTTC.

The chain uses TRBV7-8 and TRBJ2-7, with D perhaps TRBD2 (6 bases). Looked up from germline, CDR1 is SGHVS and CDR2 is FQNEAQ. The V gene lost 4 bases and the J gene lost 1 base, with 14 bases spanning the gap. The CDR3 loop spans 15 amino acids. The CDR3 loop is CASSYGGINSYEQYF. For the CDR3, the DNA is TGTGCCAGCAGCTACGGCGGGATCAATTCCTACGAGCAGTACTTC.

This chain uses TRBV6-4 with TRBJ2-7, with D possibly TRBD1 on 6 matching bases. CDR1 is MRHNA and CDR2 is SNTAGT in the germline V gene. The V gene lost 8 bases and the J gene lost 3 bases, with 20 bases spanning the gap. There are 15 residues in the CDR3. The CDR3 sequence: CASGTGTAVNYEQYF. CDR3 nucleotide sequence: TGTGCCAGCGGTACAGGGACCGCGGTTAACTACGAGCAGTACTTC.

This chain connects TRBV7-9 to TRBJ1-2, with 10 bases fitting TRBD1. The germline V gene has CDR1 SEHNR and CDR2 FQNEAQ (reference sequence). The CDR3 has 13 residues. V shed 4 bases, J shed 7 bases, and the junction held 3 bases outside the gene matches. The CDR3 protein is CASSSRDRGGYTF. The CDR3 DNA is TGTGCCAGCAGCTCCCGGGACAGGGGTGGCTACACCTTC.

The J gene is TRBJ2-1, the V gene TRBV27, with a possible D match to TRBD1 (5 bases). This CDR3 has 15 residues. V was cut by 0 bases and J by 8 bases, with 14 bases left in between. CDR1 and CDR2 (germline): MNHEY, SMNVEV (reference sequence). For the CDR3, the DNA is TGTGCCAGCAGTTTATCGGATCGCAGGGCCCATGAGCAGTTCTTC. It yields the protein CASSLSDRRAHEQFF.

The rearrangement links TRBV9 to TRBJ2-7; 8 bases align to TRBD1. CDR3 length: 16 residues. CDR1 SGDLS and CDR2 YYNGEE come from the germline V gene. V shed 0 bases, J shed 9 bases, and the junction held 14 bases outside the gene matches. CDR3 in amino acids: CASSVAPSGGSRGQYF. For the CDR3, the DNA is TGTGCCAGCAGCGTAGCTCCGTCAGGGGGCTCCAGGGGGCAGTACTTC.

The chain recombines TRBV11-1 with TRBJ2-1; TRBD2 aligns across 13 bases. Germline V gene data show CDR1 as SGHAT and CDR2 as FQDESV (reference sequence). The CDR3 has 15 residues. Losses at the gene ends were 4 bases for V and 9 bases for J; bases not matched to a gene: 6. CDR3 loop: CASSSGLAGVSEQFF. CDR3 in DNA: TGTGCCAGCAGCTCCGGACTAGCGGGAGTAAGTGAGCAGTTCTTC.

The genes are TRBV28 and TRBJ2-7; D is perhaps TRBD1 (6 bases). CDR1 and CDR2 (germline): MDHEN, SYDVKM. The CDR3 is 15 residues long. Trimming stripped 6 bases from V and 6 bases from J, with 21 bases between. The CDR3 spells CASSPRTALLGEQYF. The CDR3 region has the DNA TGTGCCAGCAGCCCCCGGACAGCCTTATTGGGCGAGCAGTACTTC.

This clone was counted between two and nine times. The gene calls are TRBV5-6 and TRBJ2-3; 9 bases agree with TRBD2. V lost 8 bases and J lost 5; bases outside the gene matches: 18. This CDR3 contains 17 residues. Per germline, CDR1 SGHDT and CDR2 YYEEEE. Here the CDR3 reads CASPDYQAGGRGDTQYF. The CDR3 bases are TGTGCCAGTCCGGATTATCAGGCAGGCGGGAGGGGAGATACGCAGTATTTT.

This chain joins TRBV7-2 and TRBJ1-6, with D tentatively TRBD1 (5 bases). Germline V CDR1 and CDR2: SGHTA, FQGNSA. V was trimmed by 1 base and J by 10 bases, leaving 8 bases between them. The CDR3 runs to 13 residues. In DNA, the CDR3 is TGTGCCAGCAGCTTAGTGGGGGGATCACCCCTCCACTTT. It specifies CASSLVGGSPLHF. Full variable domain (rest looked up from reference TRBV7-2 and TRBJ1-6): GAGVSQSPSNKVTEKGKDVELRCDPISGHTALYWYRQSLGQGLEFLIYFQGNSAPDKSGLPSDRFSAERTGGSVSTLTIQRTQQEDSAVYLCASSLVGGSPLHFGNGTRLTVT.

This chain uses TRBV12-3 or TRBV12-4 with TRBJ2-5, with D tentatively TRBD2 (5 bases). V lost 8 bases, J lost 3 bases, and 13 bases lay in between. The CDR3 has 13 amino acids. The CDR3 nucleotides are TGTGCCAGCTCCCCCTCCGGGGAAGAGACCCAGTACTTC. Protein: CASSPSGEETQYF.

The chain links TRBV25-1 to TRBJ2-1, with TRBD2 identical over 7 bases. Germline-derived CDR1 and CDR2 are MGHDK and SYGVNS. V lost 2 bases to trimming and J lost 4 bases; unmatched junction nucleotides: 5. CDR3 size: 15 residues. The CDR3 loop is CASSEEGGGYNEQFF. The CDR3 nucleotides are TGTGCCAGCAGTGAAGAGGGCGGGGGTTACAATGAGCAGTTCTTC.

The rearrangement joins TRBV5-6 to TRBJ2-1; tentative D call: TRBD2 (6 bases). Deletions cut 3 bases from V and 16 bases from J, with 26 bases between. The CDR3 is 15 residues long. Germline-derived CDR1 and CDR2 are SGHDT and YYEEEE. The CDR3: CASSSSFGTPGFDFF. CDR3 bases: TGTGCCAGCAGCTCTAGTTTCGGGACTCCAGGATTCGACTTCTTC.

This chain uses TRBV14 with TRBJ1-2, with D uncertain. Germline V gene lookup returns CDR1 SGHDN and CDR2 FVKESK. Between the trimmed V and J ends, which lost 4 bases and 4 bases, there was a span of 7 bases. There are 12 residues in the CDR3. The CDR3 DNA reads as TGTGCCAGCAGCCCCGAAGCCTATGGCTACACCTTC. Translation: CASSPEAYGYTF.

The rearrangement links TRBV4-1 to TRBJ2-7; D possibly corresponds to TRBD1 (6 bases). The V gene lost 6 bases and the J gene lost 3 bases, with 15 bases spanning the gap. CDR1 is MGHRA and CDR2 is YSYEKL in the germline V gene. The CDR3 contains 14 residues. CDR3 in amino acids: CASSYRETLYEQYF. Written as DNA, the CDR3 is TGCGCCAGCAGTTACAGGGAGACCCTCTACGAGCAGTACTTC.